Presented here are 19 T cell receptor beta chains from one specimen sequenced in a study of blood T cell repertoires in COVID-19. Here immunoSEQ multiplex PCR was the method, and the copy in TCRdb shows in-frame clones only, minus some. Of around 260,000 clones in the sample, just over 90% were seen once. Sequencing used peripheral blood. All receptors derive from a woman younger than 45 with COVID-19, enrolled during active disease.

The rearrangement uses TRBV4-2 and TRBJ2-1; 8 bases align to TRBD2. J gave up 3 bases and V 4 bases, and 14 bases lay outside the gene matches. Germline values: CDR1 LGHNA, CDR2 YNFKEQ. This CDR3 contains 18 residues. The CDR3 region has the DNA TGTGCCAGCAGCCCTTCCGTCGGGGCGGGAGGTAGCTACAATGAGCAGTTCTTC. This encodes CASSPSVGAGGSYNEQFF.

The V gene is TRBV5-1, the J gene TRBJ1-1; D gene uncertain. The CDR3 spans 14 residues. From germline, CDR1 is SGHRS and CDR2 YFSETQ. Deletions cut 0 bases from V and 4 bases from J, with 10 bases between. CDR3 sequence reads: CASSLDRGFTEAFF. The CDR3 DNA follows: TGCGCCAGCAGCTTGGACCGCGGGTTCACTGAAGCTTTCTTT.

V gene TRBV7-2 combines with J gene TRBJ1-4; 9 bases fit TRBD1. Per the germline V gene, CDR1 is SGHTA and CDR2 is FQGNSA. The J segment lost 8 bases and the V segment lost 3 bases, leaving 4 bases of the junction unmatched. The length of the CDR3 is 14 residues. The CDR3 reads CASSLGQGYEKLFF. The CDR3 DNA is TGTGCCAGCAGCTTGGGACAGGGTTACGAAAAACTGTTTTTT.

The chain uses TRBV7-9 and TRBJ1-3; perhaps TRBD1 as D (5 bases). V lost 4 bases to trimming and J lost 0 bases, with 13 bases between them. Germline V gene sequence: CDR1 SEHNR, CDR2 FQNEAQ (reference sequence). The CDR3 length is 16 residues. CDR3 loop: CASSSRTLTSGNTIYF. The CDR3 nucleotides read TGTGCCAGCAGCTCCCGGACACTCACCTCTGGAAACACCATATATTTT.

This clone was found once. The CDR3 is CATSRDDSGRTSTDTQYF. Written as DNA, the CDR3 is TGTGCCACCAGCAGAGATGATAGCGGGAGGACTAGCACAGATACGCAGTATTTT. V and J are TRBV15 and TRBJ2-3; 10 bases fit TRBD2. Germline V gene data show CDR1 as LNHNV and CDR2 as YYDKDF (reference sequence). This CDR3 comprises 18 residues. Trimming cost V 0 bases and J 0 bases; bases outside gene matches: 6. Supplemented by reference TRBV15 and TRBJ2-3, the full variable domain reads DAMVIQNPRYQVTQFGKPVTLSCSQTLNHNVMYWYQQKSSQAPKLLFHYYDKDFNNEADTPDNFQSRRPNTSFCFLDIRSPGLGDTAMYLCATSRDDSGRTSTDTQYFGPGTRLTVL.

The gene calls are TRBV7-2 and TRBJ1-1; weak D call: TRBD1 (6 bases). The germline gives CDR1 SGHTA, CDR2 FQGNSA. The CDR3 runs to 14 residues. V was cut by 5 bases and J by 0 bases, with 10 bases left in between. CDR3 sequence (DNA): TGTGCCAGCAGCAAGGACAGCATGAACACTGAAGCTTTCTTT. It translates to CASSKDSMNTEAFF.

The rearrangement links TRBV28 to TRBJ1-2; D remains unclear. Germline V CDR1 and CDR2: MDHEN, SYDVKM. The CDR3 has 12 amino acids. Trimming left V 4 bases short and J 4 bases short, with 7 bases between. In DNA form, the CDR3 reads TGTGCCAGCAGTTACAACAGCTATGGCTACACCTTC. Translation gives CASSYNSYGYTF.

This chain's CDR3 is CASSKGGAGYGYTF. CDR3 DNA: TGTGCCAGCAGCAAAGGGGGCGCAGGCTATGGCTACACCTTC. V is TRBV7-9 and J is TRBJ1-2; 7 bases fit TRBD1. The length of the CDR3 is 14 residues. Germline-derived CDR1 and CDR2 are SEHNR and FQNEAQ (reference sequence). V shed 5 bases and J 4 bases; nucleotides not matched to a gene: 7. The whole variable domain, remainder taken from reference TRBV7-9 and TRBJ1-2, is DTGVSQNPRHKITKRGQNVTFRCDPISEHNRLYWYRQTLGQGPEFLTYFQNEAQLEKSRLLSDRFSAERPKGSFSTLEIQRTEQGDSAMYLCASSKGGAGYGYTFGSGTRLTVV.

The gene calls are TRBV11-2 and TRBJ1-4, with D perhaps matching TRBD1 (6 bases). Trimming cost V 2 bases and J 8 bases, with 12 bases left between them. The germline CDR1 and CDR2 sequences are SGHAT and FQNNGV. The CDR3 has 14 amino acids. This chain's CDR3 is CASSLTQGSEKLFF. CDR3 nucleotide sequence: TGTGCCAGCAGCTTAACGCAGGGGAGCGAAAAACTGTTTTTT. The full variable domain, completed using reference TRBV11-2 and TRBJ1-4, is EAGVAQSPRYKIIEKRQSVAFWCNPISGHATLYWYQQILGQGPKLLIQFQNNGVVDDSQLPKDRFSAERLKGVDSTLKIQPAKLEDSAVYLCASSLTQGSEKLFFGSGTQLSVL.

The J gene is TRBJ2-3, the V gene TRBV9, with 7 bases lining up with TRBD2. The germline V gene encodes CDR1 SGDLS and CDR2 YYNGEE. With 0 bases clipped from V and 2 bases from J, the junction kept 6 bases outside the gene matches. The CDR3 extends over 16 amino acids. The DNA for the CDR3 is TGTGCCAGCAGCGTAGCGGGAGGCCTCCCCACAGATACGCAGTATTTT. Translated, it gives CASSVAGGLPTDTQYF.

CDR3 in DNA: TGTGCCAGCAGCCAAACTAGCGGTTACGAGCAGTACTTC. Protein: CASSQTSGYEQYF. This rearrangement joins TRBV4-2 to TRBJ2-7, with 8 positions matching TRBD2. Germline CDR1 and CDR2: LGHNA and YNFKEQ. Germline trimming cut 2 bases from V and 4 bases from J; bases unmatched to any gene: 1. The CDR3 is 13 amino acids.

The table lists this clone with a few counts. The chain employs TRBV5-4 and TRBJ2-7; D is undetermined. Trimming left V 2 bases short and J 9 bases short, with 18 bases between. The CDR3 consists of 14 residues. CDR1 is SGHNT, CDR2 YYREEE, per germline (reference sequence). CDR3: CASSFSGSIRVQYF. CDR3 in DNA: TGTGCCAGCAGCTTCTCCGGTTCTATACGAGTGCAGTACTTC.

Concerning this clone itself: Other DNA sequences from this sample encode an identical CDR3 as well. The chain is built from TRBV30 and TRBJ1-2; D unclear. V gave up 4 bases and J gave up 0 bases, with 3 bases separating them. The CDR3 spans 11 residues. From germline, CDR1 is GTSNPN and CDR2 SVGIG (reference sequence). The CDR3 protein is CAWTANYGYTF. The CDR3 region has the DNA TGTGCCTGGACAGCTAACTATGGCTACACCTTC.

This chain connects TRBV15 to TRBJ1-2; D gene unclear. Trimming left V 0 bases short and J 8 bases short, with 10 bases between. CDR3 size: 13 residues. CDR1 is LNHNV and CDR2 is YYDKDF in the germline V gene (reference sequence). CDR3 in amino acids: CATSRERTYGYTF. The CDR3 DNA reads TGTGCCACCAGCAGAGAAAGGACTTACGGCTACACCTTC.

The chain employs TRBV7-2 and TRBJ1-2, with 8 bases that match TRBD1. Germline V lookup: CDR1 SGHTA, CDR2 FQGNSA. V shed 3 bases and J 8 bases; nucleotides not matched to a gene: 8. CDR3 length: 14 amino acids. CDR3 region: CASSFPDRETGYTF. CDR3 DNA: TGTGCCAGCAGCTTCCCGGACAGGGAAACAGGCTACACCTTC.

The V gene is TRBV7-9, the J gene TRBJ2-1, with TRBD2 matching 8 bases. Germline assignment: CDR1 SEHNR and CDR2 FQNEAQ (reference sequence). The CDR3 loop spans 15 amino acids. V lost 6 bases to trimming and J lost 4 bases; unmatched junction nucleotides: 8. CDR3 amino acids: CASRGAGAYYNEQFF. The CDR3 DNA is TGTGCCAGCAGGGGAGCGGGAGCGTATTACAATGAGCAGTTCTTC. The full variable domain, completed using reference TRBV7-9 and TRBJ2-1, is DTGVSQNPRHKITKRGQNVTFRCDPISEHNRLYWYRQTLGQGPEFLTYFQNEAQLEKSRLLSDRFSAERPKGSFSTLEIQRTEQGDSAMYLCASRGAGAYYNEQFFGPGTRLTVL.

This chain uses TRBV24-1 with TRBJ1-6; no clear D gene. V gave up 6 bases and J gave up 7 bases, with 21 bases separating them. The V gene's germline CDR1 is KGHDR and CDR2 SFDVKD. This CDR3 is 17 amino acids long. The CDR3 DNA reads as TGTGCCACCAGTCCGGCCTCTCCTGTCCGAGGGAATTCACCCCTCCACTTT. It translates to CATSPASPVRGNSPLHF.

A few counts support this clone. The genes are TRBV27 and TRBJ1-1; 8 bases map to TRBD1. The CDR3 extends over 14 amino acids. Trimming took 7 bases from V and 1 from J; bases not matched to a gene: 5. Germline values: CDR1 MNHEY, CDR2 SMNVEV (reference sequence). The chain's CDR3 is CASNLGTGNTEAFF. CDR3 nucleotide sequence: TGTGCCAGCAATCTCGGGACAGGGAACACTGAAGCTTTCTTT.

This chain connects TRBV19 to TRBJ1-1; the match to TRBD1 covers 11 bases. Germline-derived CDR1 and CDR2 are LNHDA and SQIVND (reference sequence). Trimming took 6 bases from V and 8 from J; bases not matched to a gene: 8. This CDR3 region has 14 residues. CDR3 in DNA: TGTGCCAGTAGCCGGACAGGGGGCGATGAAGAAGCTTTCTTT. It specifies CASSRTGGDEEAFF. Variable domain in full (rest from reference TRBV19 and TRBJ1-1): DGGITQSPKYLFRKEGQNVTLSCEQNLNHDAMYWYRQDPGQGLRLIYYSQIVNDFQKGDIAEGYSVSREKKESFPLTVTSAQKNPTAFYLCASSRTGGDEEAFFGQGTRLTVV.